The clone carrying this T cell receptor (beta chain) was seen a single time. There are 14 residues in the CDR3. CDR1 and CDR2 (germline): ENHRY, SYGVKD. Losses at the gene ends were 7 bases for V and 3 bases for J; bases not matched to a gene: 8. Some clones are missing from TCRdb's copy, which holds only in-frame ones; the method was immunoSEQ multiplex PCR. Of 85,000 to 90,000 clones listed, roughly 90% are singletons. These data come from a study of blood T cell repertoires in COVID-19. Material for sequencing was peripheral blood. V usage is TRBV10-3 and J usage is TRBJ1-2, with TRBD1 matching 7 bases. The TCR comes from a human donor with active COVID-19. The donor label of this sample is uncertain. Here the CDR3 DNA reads TGTGCCATCACCCAGAGAGGGGGCGACTATGGCTACACCTTC. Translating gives CAITQRGGDYGYTF.